Presented here are 29 T cell receptor beta chains from one specimen sequenced in a study of cytomegalovirus exposure and HLA in healthy donors listed by TCRdb under 2017. The method was the immunoSEQ multiplex PCR assay. The multiplex PCR relied on a mix of 60 forward primers for TCR Vbeta segments and 13 reverse primers for TCR Jbeta segments. As stored in TCRdb, this immuneACCESS dataset retains in-frame rearrangements with V and J assigned. A fraction of the clones does not appear; measured against another copy, unresolved V genes explain less than half of the discrepancy, and the remainder lacks a known reason. The sample profile shows about 92,000 clones; just under 85% of them were found once. Of the sample, 5.6% falls within the top ten clones. Material for sequencing was PBMCs. The receptors stem from a woman aged 18-29 years in good health and CMV-seropositive.

This clone was seen more than once but under ten times. This chain uses TRBV6-6 with TRBJ2-5, with a weak D call TRBD1 (6 bases). The V end was cut by 5 bases, the J end by 5 bases, with 12 bases between. Germline V gene data show CDR1 as MNHNY and CDR2 as SVGAGI (reference sequence). The CDR3 runs to 13 residues. The CDR3 protein is CASSPGTRETQYF. The CDR3 DNA follows: TGTGCCAGCAGTCCCGGGACAAGGGAGACCCAGTACTTC.

This clone was recorded many times. The V call is TRBV6-1, the J call TRBJ2-7; 9 nucleotides align to TRBD1. The J segment lost 1 base and the V segment lost 1 base, leaving 5 bases of the junction unmatched. CDR1 is MNHNS, CDR2 SASEGT, per germline. The CDR3 spans 16 residues. The CDR3 loop reads CASSEEAGTGSYEQYF. In DNA, the CDR3 is TGTGCCAGCAGTGAAGAAGCCGGGACAGGGTCCTACGAGCAGTACTTC.

Regarding this clone: The junction and the germline gene differ at one end; a read error may be behind it. This sequence joins TRBV7-9 and TRBJ2-7, with a tentative D call TRBD2 (6 bases). Germline lookup yields CDR1 SEHNR and CDR2 FQNEAQ (reference sequence). The CDR3 sequence is 16 residues long. CDR3 residues: CSSSKGRAGPTYEQYF. The CDR3 DNA follows: TGTTCCAGCAGCAAAGGCAGGGCGGGACCTACTTACGAGCAGTACTTC. Looking up the rest from reference TRBV7-9 and TRBJ2-7 gives the full variable domain: DTGVSQNPRHKITKRGQNVTFRCDPISEHNRLYWYRQTLGQGPEFLTYFQNEAQLEKSRLLSDRFSAERPKGSFSTLEIQRTEQGDSAMYLCSSSKGRAGPTYEQYFGPGTRLTVT.

CDR3 coding DNA: TGTGCCAGCAGTGAAGCTAGCGGGAGGATTAATGAGCAGTTCTTC. Protein: CASSEASGRINEQFF. J is TRBJ2-1 and V is TRBV2; TRBD2 aligns across 10 bases. The CDR3 is made up of 15 amino acids. V dropped 0 bases and J dropped 7; count of bases not matched to a gene: 3. In germline, CDR1 is SNHLY, CDR2 FYNNEI.

This clone occurred once. The CDR3 region has the DNA TGTGCCAGCGGGTCCAGGGGTAAGGGGGATACGCAGTATTTT. This encodes CASGSRGKGDTQYF. The chain joins TRBV7-2 to TRBJ2-3, with a tentative D call TRBD1 (6 bases). Looked up from germline, CDR1 is SGHTA and CDR2 is FQGNSA. Deletions cut 8 bases from V and 6 bases from J, with 18 bases between. The CDR3 has 14 amino acids. Drawing the rest from reference TRBV7-2 and TRBJ2-3, the complete variable domain is GAGVSQSPSNKVTEKGKDVELRCDPISGHTALYWYRQSLGQGLEFLIYFQGNSAPDKSGLPSDRFSAERTGGSVSTLTIQRTQQEDSAVYLCASGSRGKGDTQYFGPGTRLTVL.

This chain connects TRBV6-5 to TRBJ1-1; 9 nucleotides agree with TRBD1. Germline-derived CDR1 and CDR2 are MNHEY and SVGAGI. V lost 7 bases and J lost 4; bases outside the gene matches: 4. There are 13 residues in the CDR3. CDR3 DNA: TGTGCCAGCAAAGGACAGGGGTTCACTGAAGCTTTCTTT. Its protein product is CASKGQGFTEAFF.

Written as DNA, the CDR3 is TGTGCCAGCAGCTTGGGGGCCGGGAACAATGAGCAGTTCTTC. Amino acids: CASSLGAGNNEQFF. The chain is built from TRBV5-4 and TRBJ2-1; D might be TRBD2 (5 bases). Trimming left V 0 bases short and J 5 bases short, with 9 bases between. In germline, CDR1 is SGHNT, CDR2 YYREEE (reference sequence). The CDR3 runs 14 residues.

This chain uses TRBV19 with TRBJ2-3, with D perhaps matching TRBD2 (6 bases). V lost 4 bases, J lost 3 bases, and 17 bases lay in between. CDR1 LNHDA and CDR2 SQIVND come from the germline V gene (reference sequence). This CDR3 is built from 16 residues. CDR3 residues: CASSTDSAGRTDTQYF. In DNA form, the CDR3 reads TGTGCCAGTAGTACAGATTCTGCGGGACGGACAGATACGCAGTATTTT.

CDR3 sequence reads: CASSNRQVPFEAFF. DNA for the CDR3: TGTGCCAGCAGTAATCGACAGGTGCCCTTTGAAGCTTTCTTT. This chain joins TRBV6-5 and TRBJ1-1; TRBD1 is a possible D gene (6 bases). This CDR3 has 14 amino acids. Trimming pared 5 bases from V and 7 bases from J, leaving 17 bases between. Germline lookup yields CDR1 MNHEY and CDR2 SVGAGI.

The rearrangement joins TRBV7-8 to TRBJ2-7; TRBD2 might be the D (5 bases). Germline CDR1 SGHVS, CDR2 FQNEAQ. Trimming took 3 bases from V and 2 from J, leaving 11 bases between them. The CDR3 spans 14 residues. CDR3 in DNA: TGTGCCAGCAGCTTCCCGGGATCAACCTACGAGCAGTACTTC. Its translation is CASSFPGSTYEQYF.

The chain links TRBV6-5 to TRBJ2-2, with TRBD2 as a possible D gene (5 bases). Germline CDR1 MNHEY, CDR2 SVGAGI. This CDR3 contains 14 residues. V was pared by 8 bases and J by 4 bases, with 14 bases between. The CDR3 reads CASRRTAGTGELFF. In DNA, the CDR3 is TGTGCCAGCCGGAGGACTGCCGGCACCGGGGAGCTGTTTTTT.

With regard to this clone: This sample includes further DNA sequences coding for the same CDR3. This sequence joins TRBV6-1 and TRBJ1-3; TRBD1 aligns across 9 bases. This CDR3 is 13 amino acids long. The germline V gene has CDR1 MNHNS and CDR2 SASEGT. V trimming: 6 bases; J trimming: 6 bases; junction bases outside the gene matches: 3. The CDR3 loop is CASRGTGLNTIYF. The CDR3 nucleotides are TGTGCCAGCAGGGGGACAGGGTTAAACACCATATATTTT.

This chain joins TRBV29-1 and TRBJ2-2; perhaps TRBD1 as D (5 bases). In germline, CDR1 is SQVTM, CDR2 ANQGSEA. CDR3 length: 14 amino acids. The V end was cut by 4 bases, the J end by 1 base, with 10 bases between. DNA for the CDR3: TGCAGCGTTGGTTCAGGGATGAACACCGGGGAGCTGTTTTTT. The encoded protein is CSVGSGMNTGELFF.

This sequence joins TRBV18 and TRBJ2-3; the D is unclear. Germline CDR1 and CDR2: KGHSH and LQKENI. The germline V and J ends were trimmed by 6 bases and 0 bases, with 19 bases remaining between them. The CDR3 spans 17 residues. CDR3 sequence reads: CASSPMISQSSTDTQYF. CDR3 DNA: TGTGCCAGCTCCCCAATGATAAGTCAGTCTAGCACAGATACGCAGTATTTT.

In its sample, this clone was seen a few times. The V and J genes are TRBV10-3 and TRBJ2-3; 10 bases match TRBD2. Germline V CDR1 and CDR2: ENHRY, SYGVKD. J was trimmed by 4 bases and V by 4 bases; bases with no gene match: 5. This CDR3 is 15 amino acids long. The CDR3 is CAISVSSGRSDTQYF. Here the CDR3 DNA reads TGTGCCATCAGTGTTAGTAGCGGGAGGTCAGATACGCAGTATTTT.

The V and J genes are TRBV27 and TRBJ2-5; D possibly corresponds to TRBD2 (6 bases). V was trimmed by 4 bases and J by 4 bases, leaving 19 bases between them. The germline V gene encodes CDR1 MNHEY and CDR2 SMNVEV (reference sequence). This CDR3 spans 16 amino acids. CDR3 protein: CASSSYRWRDGETQYF. CDR3 in DNA: TGTGCCAGCAGTTCCTACCGGTGGCGGGACGGAGAGACCCAGTACTTC.

The gene calls are TRBV6-1 and TRBJ2-7; 7 nucleotides align to TRBD1. V dropped 7 bases and J dropped 4; count of bases not matched to a gene: 7. Looked up from germline, CDR1 is MNHNS and CDR2 is SASEGT. The CDR3 is 13 amino acids. CDR3 in DNA: TGTGCCAGCAAGACGGGACAGACTTACGAGCAGTACTTC. The encoded protein is CASKTGQTYEQYF.

This clone has a single count. V usage is TRBV28 and J usage is TRBJ2-7; 9 positions agree with TRBD2. The germline V gene encodes CDR1 MDHEN and CDR2 SYDVKM. This CDR3 comprises 14 residues. Germline trimming cut 6 bases from V and 3 bases from J; bases unmatched to any gene: 6. CDR3 residues: CASRKAGGIYEQYF. The CDR3 DNA reads TGTGCCAGCAGGAAAGCGGGAGGCATCTACGAGCAGTACTTC.

V usage is TRBV11-2 and J usage is TRBJ1-6, with a weak D call TRBD1 (5 bases). Trimming took off 8 bases at V and 7 bases at J, with 18 bases between the two ends. Germline values: CDR1 SGHAT, CDR2 FQNNGV. CDR3 length: 15 residues. The CDR3 here is CASASSGTLNSPLHF. The CDR3 DNA reads as TGTGCCAGCGCTAGTTCCGGGACTCTAAATTCACCCCTCCACTTT.

This clone was counted between two and nine times. The chain links TRBV19 to TRBJ1-5; perhaps TRBD1 as D (5 bases). The CDR3 runs 13 residues. Germline CDR1 reads LNHDA; CDR2 reads SQIVND (reference sequence). V was trimmed by 3 bases and J by 5 bases, leaving 8 bases between them. The DNA for the CDR3 is TGTGCCAGTAGTATTCCAGGGCATCAGCCCCAGCATTTT. It translates to CASSIPGHQPQHF. The variable domain in full, with the rest retrieved from reference TRBV19 and TRBJ1-5, is DGGITQSPKYLFRKEGQNVTLSCEQNLNHDAMYWYRQDPGQGLRLIYYSQIVNDFQKGDIAEGYSVSREKKESFPLTVTSAQKNPTAFYLCASSIPGHQPQHFGDGTRLSIL.

In its sample, this clone was seen a few times. The gene calls are TRBV7-9 and TRBJ2-1; D gene uncertain. Trimming left V 6 bases short and J 10 bases short, with 25 bases between. The CDR3 sequence is 16 residues long. Germline V gene sequence: CDR1 SEHNR, CDR2 FQNEAQ (reference sequence). CDR3 DNA: TGTGCCAGCAGTAACCTCCTAGAGTCGGCGATTCGCGAGCAGTTCTTC. Its translation: CASSNLLESAIREQFF.

CDR3 sequence reads: CASSLEGTDTDTQYF. DNA of the CDR3: TGTGCCAGCAGCTTGGAAGGGACAGACACAGATACGCAGTATTTT. This sequence joins TRBV5-4 and TRBJ2-3; 7 bases line up with TRBD1. Germline V gene data show CDR1 as SGHNT and CDR2 as YYREEE (reference sequence). The CDR3 length is 15 residues. J lost 2 bases, V lost 0 bases, and 3 bases had no gene match. Supplemented by reference TRBV5-4 and TRBJ2-3, the full variable domain reads ETGVTQSPTHLIKTRGQQVTLRCSSQSGHNTVSWYQQALGQGPQFIFQYYREEENGRGNFPPRFSGLQFPNYSSELNVNALELDDSALYLCASSLEGTDTDTQYFGPGTRLTVL.

This chain links TRBV5-8 with TRBJ1-1, with a weak D call TRBD1 (5 bases). V was cut by 0 bases and J by 6 bases, with 9 bases left in between. The CDR3 consists of 13 residues. CDR1 is SGHTS and CDR2 is YDEGEE in the germline V gene. The DNA of the CDR3 is TGTGCCAGCAGCTTGGTTCAGGGCCCTGAAGCTTTCTTT. Translation: CASSLVQGPEAFF.

The J gene is TRBJ2-7, the V gene TRBV27; 11 bases are shared with TRBD2. Germline CDR1 and CDR2: MNHEY and SMNVEV (reference sequence). J gave up 3 bases and V 5 bases, and 3 bases lay outside the gene matches. This CDR3 has 14 amino acids. CDR3 amino acids: CASSLAGGNYEQYF. As DNA, the CDR3 is TGTGCCAGCAGTCTAGCGGGGGGAAACTACGAGCAGTACTTC.

This clone showed up just a few times. The chain combines TRBV19 with TRBJ1-1; D might be TRBD1 (6 bases). Germline V gene data show CDR1 as LNHDA and CDR2 as SQIVND (reference sequence). V was cut by 5 bases and J by 3 bases, with 10 bases left in between. CDR3 length equals 13 residues. The CDR3 is CASSWTVDTEAFF. The CDR3 DNA reads as TGTGCCAGTAGTTGGACAGTAGACACTGAAGCTTTCTTT. The whole variable domain, filled in from reference TRBV19 and TRBJ1-1, reads DGGITQSPKYLFRKEGQNVTLSCEQNLNHDAMYWYRQDPGQGLRLIYYSQIVNDFQKGDIAEGYSVSREKKESFPLTVTSAQKNPTAFYLCASSWTVDTEAFFGQGTRLTVV.

This clone was recorded only once. The chain couples TRBV5-1 to TRBJ1-5, with D unresolved. The germline gives CDR1 SGHRS, CDR2 YFSETQ. V was shortened by 1 base and J by 7 bases, with 12 bases between the two germline ends. There are 14 residues in the CDR3. Here the CDR3 reads CASSLTGEEQPQHF. For the CDR3, the DNA is TGCGCCAGCAGCTTGACGGGAGAGGAACAGCCCCAGCATTTT.

The rearrangement joins TRBV14 to TRBJ2-1; 7 positions match TRBD1. CDR3 length: 15 amino acids. From germline, CDR1 is SGHDN and CDR2 FVKESK. The V gene end was trimmed by 4 bases and the J gene end by 9 bases; junction bases not matched to a gene: 12. This CDR3 is CASSPWSGEGAEQFF. The CDR3 coding sequence is TGTGCCAGCAGCCCATGGTCCGGCGAGGGGGCTGAGCAGTTCTTC.

The chain links TRBV5-1 to TRBJ1-2, with D perhaps matching TRBD1 (5 bases). CDR3 size: 13 residues. CDR1 and CDR2 from the germline V gene are SGHRS and YFSETQ. V dropped 4 bases and J dropped 3 bases, with 10 bases sitting between them. CDR3: CASSLRVHYGYTF. In DNA, the CDR3 is TGCGCCAGCAGCCTCAGGGTTCACTATGGCTACACCTTC. Looking up the rest from reference TRBV5-1 and TRBJ1-2 gives the full variable domain: KAGVTQTPRYLIKTRGQQVTLSCSPISGHRSVSWYQQTPGQGLQFLFEYFSETQRNKGNFPGRFSGRQFSNSRSEMNVSTLELGDSALYLCASSLRVHYGYTFGSGTRLTVV.

This clone is a singleton in its sample. In nucleotides, the CDR3 is TGTGCCAGCAGCGTACTCGACAGGGTACGGGGTACCGGGGAGCTGTTTTTT. Translated: CASSVLDRVRGTGELFF. The chain joins TRBV9 to TRBJ2-2, with TRBD1 identical over 7 bases. J gave up 5 bases and V 1 base, and 11 bases lay outside the gene matches. The germline CDR1 and CDR2 sequences are SGDLS and YYNGEE. The CDR3 has 17 amino acids.